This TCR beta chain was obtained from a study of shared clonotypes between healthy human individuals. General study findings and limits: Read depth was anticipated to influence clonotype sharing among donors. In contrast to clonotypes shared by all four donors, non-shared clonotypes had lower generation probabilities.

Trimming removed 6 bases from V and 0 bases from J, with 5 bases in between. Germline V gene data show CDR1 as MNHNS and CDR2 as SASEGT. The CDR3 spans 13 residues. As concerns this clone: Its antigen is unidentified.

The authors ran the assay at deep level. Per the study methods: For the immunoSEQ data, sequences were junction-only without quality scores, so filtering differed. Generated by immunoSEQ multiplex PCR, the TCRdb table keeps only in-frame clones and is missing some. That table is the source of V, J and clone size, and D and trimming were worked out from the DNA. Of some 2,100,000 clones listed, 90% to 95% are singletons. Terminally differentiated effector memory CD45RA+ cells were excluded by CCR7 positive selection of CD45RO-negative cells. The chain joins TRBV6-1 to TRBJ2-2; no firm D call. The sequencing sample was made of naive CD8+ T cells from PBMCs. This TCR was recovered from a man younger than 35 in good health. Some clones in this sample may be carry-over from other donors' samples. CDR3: CASRTPNTGELFF. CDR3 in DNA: TGTGCCAGCAGGACACCGAACACCGGGGAGCTGTTTTTT.